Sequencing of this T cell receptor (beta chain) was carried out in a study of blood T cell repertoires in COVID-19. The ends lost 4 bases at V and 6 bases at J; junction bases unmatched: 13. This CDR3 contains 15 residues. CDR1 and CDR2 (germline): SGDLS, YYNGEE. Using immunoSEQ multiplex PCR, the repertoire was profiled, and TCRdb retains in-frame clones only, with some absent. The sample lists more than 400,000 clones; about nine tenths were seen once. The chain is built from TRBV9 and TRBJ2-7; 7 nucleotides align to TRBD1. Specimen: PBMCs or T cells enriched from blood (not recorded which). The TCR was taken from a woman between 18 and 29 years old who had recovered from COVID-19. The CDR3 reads CASSWDSAFFSEQYF. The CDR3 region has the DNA TGTGCCAGCAGCTGGGACAGCGCCTTTTTTTCCGAGCAGTACTTC.